This is a list of T cell receptor beta chains from one sample in a study of T cells in Graves' hyperthyroidism and ophthalmopathy. One entry per CDR3 protein results from TCRdb running MiXCR on the multiplex PCR reads. The table shows fewer than 550,000 distinct CDR3 sequences, with roughly 25% occurring only once. Sequencing was carried out using blood. The receptors come from a woman in her thirties with Graves' ophthalmopathy. The conserved cysteine and the conserved F or W are not part of the CDR3 here. Size values are once, few and many counts, or a class for expanded clones, and some rows have none.

v_call	clone_size	j_call	cdr3_aa
TRBV6-5	many	TRBJ2-2	ASSYGQGAVGELF
TRBV9	NA	TRBJ1-2	ASSVEPTTRTADGYT
TRBV6-5	few	TRBJ2-7	ASSYSRDREYEQY
TRBV28	many	TRBJ2-2	ASKQDANTGELF
TRBV7-6	NA	TRBJ1-2	ASSLTGLDGYT
TRBV24-1	many	TRBJ2-2	ATSDIGTGNTGELF
TRBV2	many	TRBJ2-5	ASTLAGDQETQY
TRBV2	many	TRBJ1-2	ASGKGLGYT
TRBV7-9	many	TRBJ1-1	ASSGTAMNTEAF
TRBV28	NA	TRBJ2-7	ASSLQDRGYEQY
TRBV3-1	NA	TRBJ2-1	ASSQDFGTGYDEQF
TRBV9	many	TRBJ2-5	ASGRQGGETQY
TRBV4-1	many	TRBJ2-7	ASSQGVDFYEQY
TRBV28	NA	TRBJ2-5	ASSPLPGQGAGETQY
TRBV2	many	TRBJ1-1	ASSGIKGLGEAF
TRBV2	many	TRBJ2-5	ATQTGTAKAETQY
TRBV12-3/TRBV12-4	NA	TRBJ2-2	ASSIPTRVNTGELF
TRBV3-1	once	TRBJ2-2	ASTFHTGELF
TRBV20-1	few	TRBJ1-5	SARQGIPQPQH
TRBV6-5	few	TRBJ1-1	ASSYDRDGPEAF
TRBV12-3/TRBV12-4	NA	TRBJ1-1	ASSNGGTEAF
TRBV11-2	few	TRBJ2-3	ASRSPYGIPDTQY
TRBV30	many	TRBJ1-1	AWTPFQAGWSF
TRBV7-9	many	TRBJ1-1	ASSRVNTEAF
TRBV29-1	many	TRBJ1-1	SAHRNTEAF
TRBV9	many	TRBJ2-7	ASSVGALQGTEQY
TRBV6-5	many	TRBJ1-1	ASRPQGKNTEAF
TRBV30	many	TRBJ1-5	AWSVRLANQPQH
TRBV14	NA	TRBJ2-7	ASSQGTWSTYEQY
TRBV28	NA	TRBJ2-5	ASRTGEETQY
TRBV7-9	many	TRBJ1-1	ASSLAPWSNTEAF
TRBV20-1	many	TRBJ1-5	SAHRINQPQH
TRBV6-5	few	TRBJ2-7	ASSYSPGQPERTEQY
TRBV12-3/TRBV12-4	NA	TRBJ2-2	ASKLQGWELF
TRBV7-2	many	TRBJ1-5	ASSYGTGTNQPQH
TRBV5-1	NA	TRBJ1-3	ASSPEGGSGNTIY
TRBV7-2	many	TRBJ2-2	ASSPGVVTGELF
TRBV6-1	many	TRBJ1-5	ASLPWILGSNQPQH
TRBV20-1	NA	TRBJ2-7	SASMVAGARGEQY
TRBV6-1	many	TRBJ2-4	ASTPQGLNIQY
TRBV20-1	many	TRBJ2-7	SARELAGGKYEQY
TRBV5-1	many	TRBJ1-2	ASSPGDRGYGYT
TRBV6-2/TRBV6-3	many	TRBJ1-1	ASSSTEANTEAF
TRBV18	NA	TRBJ2-7	ASSPPSVLSEQY
TRBV18	NA	TRBJ1-1	ASSPGQGRVNTEAF
TRBV12-3/TRBV12-4	many	TRBJ2-2	ASRGQGTGELF
TRBV3-1	few	TRBJ1-1	ASSQVPARPEAF
TRBV20-1	many	TRBJ2-7	SARPGQGRTYEQY
TRBV6-1	few	TRBJ1-1	ASSPNGNTDAF
TRBV7-2	many	TRBJ2-5	ASSTDSGVRTQY
TRBV5-1	NA	TRBJ2-5	ASSPGLAWDRGETQY
TRBV20-1	few	TRBJ1-2	SARGTVDYGYT
TRBV20-1	many	TRBJ1-1	SAWGKEHAEAF
TRBV7-1	many	TRBJ1-3	ASSSTAGTGYLVSGNTIY
TRBV29-1	NA	TRBJ2-7	SVEDNAGTRADEQY
TRBV6-5	once	TRBJ1-2	ASSSDYGRGYT
TRBV12-5	few	TRBJ2-2	ASGLGAGELF
TRBV2	many	TRBJ2-7	ASSDPDRAYEQY